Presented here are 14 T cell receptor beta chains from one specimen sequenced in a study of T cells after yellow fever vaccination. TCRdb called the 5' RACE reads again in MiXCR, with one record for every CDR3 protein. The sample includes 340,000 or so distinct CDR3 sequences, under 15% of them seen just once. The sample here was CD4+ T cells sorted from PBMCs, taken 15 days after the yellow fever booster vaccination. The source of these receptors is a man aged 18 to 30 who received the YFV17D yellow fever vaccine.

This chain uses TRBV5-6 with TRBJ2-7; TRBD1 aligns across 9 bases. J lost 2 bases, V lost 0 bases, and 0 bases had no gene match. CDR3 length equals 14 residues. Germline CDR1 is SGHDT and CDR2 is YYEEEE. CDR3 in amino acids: CASSLGQGAYEQYV. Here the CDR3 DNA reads TGTGCCAGCAGCTTGGGACAGGGGGCCTACGAGCAGTACGTC.

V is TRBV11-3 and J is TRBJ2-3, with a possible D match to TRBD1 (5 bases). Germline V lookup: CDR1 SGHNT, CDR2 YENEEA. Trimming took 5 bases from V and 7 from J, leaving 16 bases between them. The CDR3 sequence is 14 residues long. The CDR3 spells CASSLGAEGYTQYF. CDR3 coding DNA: TGTGCCAGCAGCCTAGGGGCCGAAGGCTATACGCAGTATTTT.

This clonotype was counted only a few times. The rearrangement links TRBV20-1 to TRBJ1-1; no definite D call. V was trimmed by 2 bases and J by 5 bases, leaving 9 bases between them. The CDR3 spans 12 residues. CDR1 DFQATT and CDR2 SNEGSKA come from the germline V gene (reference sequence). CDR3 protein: CSARSSVTEAFF. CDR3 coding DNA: TGCAGTGCTAGATCCTCGGTAACTGAAGCTTTCTTT.

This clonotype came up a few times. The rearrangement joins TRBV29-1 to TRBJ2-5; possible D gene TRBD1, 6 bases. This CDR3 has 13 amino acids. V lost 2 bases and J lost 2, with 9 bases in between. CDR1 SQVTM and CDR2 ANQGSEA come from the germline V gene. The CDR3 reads CSVERQEQETQYF. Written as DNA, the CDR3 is TGCAGCGTTGAAAGACAGGAACAAGAGACCCAGTACTTC.

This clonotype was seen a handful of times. The CDR3: CASSLVLDSPLHF. The CDR3 DNA reads TGTGCCAGCAGCTTAGTTCTGGATTCACCCCTCCACTTT. This chain joins TRBV7-6 and TRBJ1-6; D remains unclear. This CDR3 is built from 13 residues. Germline lookup yields CDR1 SGHVS and CDR2 FNYEAQ. V lost 1 base and J 8 bases, leaving 6 bases between the germline ends.

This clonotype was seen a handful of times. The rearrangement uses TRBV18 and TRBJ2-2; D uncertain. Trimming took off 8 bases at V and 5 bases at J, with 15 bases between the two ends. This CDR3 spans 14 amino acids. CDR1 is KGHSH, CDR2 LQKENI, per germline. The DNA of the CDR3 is TGTGCCAGCCTACCCCGAAAGGAAACCGGGGAGCTGTTTTTT. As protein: CASLPRKETGELFF.

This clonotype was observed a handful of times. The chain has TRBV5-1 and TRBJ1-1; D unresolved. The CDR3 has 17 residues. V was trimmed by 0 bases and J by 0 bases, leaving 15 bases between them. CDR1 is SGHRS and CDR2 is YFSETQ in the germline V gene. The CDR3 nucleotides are TGCGCCAGCAGCTTGGGGTTATCAACTTTCATGAACACTGAAGCTTTCTTT. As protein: CASSLGLSTFMNTEAFF.

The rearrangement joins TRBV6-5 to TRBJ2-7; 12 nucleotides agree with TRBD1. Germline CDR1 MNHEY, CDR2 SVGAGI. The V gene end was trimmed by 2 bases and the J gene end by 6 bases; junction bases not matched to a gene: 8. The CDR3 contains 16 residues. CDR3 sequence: CASSYTGTGGPGEQYF. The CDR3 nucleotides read TGTGCCAGCAGTTACACAGGGACAGGGGGCCCCGGCGAGCAGTACTTC.

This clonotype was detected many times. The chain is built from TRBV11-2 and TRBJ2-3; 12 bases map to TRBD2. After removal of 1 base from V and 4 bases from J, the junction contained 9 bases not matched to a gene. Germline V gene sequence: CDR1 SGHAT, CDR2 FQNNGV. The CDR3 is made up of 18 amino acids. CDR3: CASSLGTSGGLWADTQYF. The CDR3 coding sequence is TGTGCCAGCAGCTTAGGCACTAGCGGGGGGCTGTGGGCAGATACGCAGTATTTT.

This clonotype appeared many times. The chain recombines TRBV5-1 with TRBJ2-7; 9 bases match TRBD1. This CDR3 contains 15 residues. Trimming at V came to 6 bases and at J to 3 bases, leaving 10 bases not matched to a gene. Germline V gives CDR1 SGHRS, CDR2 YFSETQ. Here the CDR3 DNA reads TGCGCCAGCAAGTTGCTCGGGACAGGGAACTACGAGCAGTACTTC. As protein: CASKLLGTGNYEQYF. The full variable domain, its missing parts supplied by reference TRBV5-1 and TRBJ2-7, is KAGVTQTPRYLIKTRGQQVTLSCSPISGHRSVSWYQQTPGQGLQFLFEYFSETQRNKGNFPGRFSGRQFSNSRSEMNVSTLELGDSALYLCASKLLGTGNYEQYFGPGTRLTVT.

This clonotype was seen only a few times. In nucleotides, the CDR3 is TGTGCCAGCGGATCGGTCGCTGGGGTAGCTTTCTTT. The encoded protein is CASGSVAGVAFF. The chain has TRBV7-9 and TRBJ1-1; D not certain. CDR1 is SEHNR, CDR2 FQNEAQ, per germline (reference sequence). V lost 8 bases, J lost 10 bases, and 17 bases lay in between. The CDR3 loop spans 12 amino acids.

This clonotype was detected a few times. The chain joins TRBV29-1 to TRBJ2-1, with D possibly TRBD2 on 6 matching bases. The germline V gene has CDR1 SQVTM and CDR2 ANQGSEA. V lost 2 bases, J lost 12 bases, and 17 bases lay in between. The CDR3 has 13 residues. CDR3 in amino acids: CSVETGVRGMQFF. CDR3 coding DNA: TGCAGCGTTGAAACGGGAGTACGGGGGATGCAGTTCTTC.

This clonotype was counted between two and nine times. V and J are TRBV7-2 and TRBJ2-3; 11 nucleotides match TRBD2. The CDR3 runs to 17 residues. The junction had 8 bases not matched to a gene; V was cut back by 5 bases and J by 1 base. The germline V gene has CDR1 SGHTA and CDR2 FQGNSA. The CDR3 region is CASSPLETSGGTDTQYF. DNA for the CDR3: TGTGCCAGCAGCCCACTAGAGACTAGCGGGGGCACAGATACGCAGTATTTT.

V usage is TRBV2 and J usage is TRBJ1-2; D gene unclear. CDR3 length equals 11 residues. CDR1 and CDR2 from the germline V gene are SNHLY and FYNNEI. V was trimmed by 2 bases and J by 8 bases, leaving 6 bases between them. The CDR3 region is CASSELGGYTF. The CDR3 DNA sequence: TGTGCCAGCAGTGAACTGGGAGGCTACACCTTC.